This entry lists 29 T cell receptor beta chains sequenced from one sample in a study of blood T cell repertoires in COVID-19. Sequencing was performed with immunoSEQ multiplex PCR; in TCRdb, only in-frame clones are kept and a portion is missing. The data hold 70,000 to 100,000 clones, with about 89% observed a single time. Sequencing was performed on peripheral blood. The receptors derive from a man aged 45 to 65 with COVID-19, enrolled during active disease.

This rearrangement joins TRBV3-1 (or the pseudogene TRBV3-2) to TRBJ2-7; TRBD1 aligns across 7 bases. Trimming took 4 bases from V and 5 from J; bases not matched to a gene: 5. The CDR3 is made up of 13 amino acids. Germline V gene sequence: CDR1 LGHDT, CDR2 YNNKEL (reference sequence). CDR3 sequence reads: CASSLKGANEQYF. The CDR3 DNA is TGTGCCAGCAGCCTAAAGGGGGCGAACGAGCAGTACTTC.

Turning to this clone: The same CDR3 can be traced to other DNA sequences in this sample. The chain couples TRBV7-2 to TRBJ1-2; 9 bases line up with TRBD1. Trimming took 4 bases from V and 8 from J; bases not matched to a gene: 5. Germline CDR1 reads SGHTA; CDR2 reads FQGNSA. The CDR3 is 13 residues long. The CDR3 DNA is TGTGCCAGCAGCTCCGGACAGGGGTACGGCTACACCTTC. Translating it yields CASSSGQGYGYTF.

The CDR3 nucleotides read TGCGCCAGCAGCTTGGGGAGCGACCGAAGGGGGGGAAACACCATATATTTT. Its protein product is CASSLGSDRRGGNTIYF. The genes are TRBV5-1 and TRBJ1-3, with D tentatively TRBD1 (6 bases). There are 17 residues in the CDR3. Germline V gene data show CDR1 as SGHRS and CDR2 as YFSETQ. V was shortened by 0 bases and J by 4 bases, with 17 bases between the two germline ends.

V is TRBV6-2 or TRBV6-3 and J is TRBJ2-7; perhaps TRBD2 as D (7 bases). CDR1 and CDR2 from the germline V gene are MNHEY and SVGEGT. V gave up 0 bases and J gave up 4 bases, with 13 bases separating them. This CDR3 has 15 amino acids. In nucleotides, the CDR3 is TGTGCCAGCAGTTACTCCGGGGGGCCGGGATACGAGCAGTACTTC. It translates to CASSYSGGPGYEQYF.

The chain uses TRBV4-1 and TRBJ2-2; D unclear. V lost 4 bases and J lost 8, with 8 bases in between. The germline gives CDR1 MGHRA, CDR2 YSYEKL. The CDR3 is 12 amino acids. CDR3 amino acids: CASSPTGGELFF. The CDR3 region has the DNA TGCGCCAGCAGCCCCACGGGTGGGGAGCTGTTTTTT.

V usage is TRBV7-2 and J usage is TRBJ1-2; the D is unclear. V was clipped by 5 bases and J by 7 bases, with 20 bases between them. The germline V gene has CDR1 SGHTA and CDR2 FQGNSA. There are 15 residues in the CDR3. In nucleotides, the CDR3 is TGTGCCAGCAGCCCCTTTGGCGGGCCAGCGGGTGGCTACACCTTC. Amino acid sequence: CASSPFGGPAGGYTF.

CDR3 bases: TGTGCCAGCAGGGCCACAGGGGTCAGTTACGAGCAGTACTTC. Its protein product is CASRATGVSYEQYF. The chain employs TRBV2 and TRBJ2-7; 7 bases line up with TRBD1. The length of the CDR3 is 14 residues. Per the germline V gene, CDR1 is SNHLY and CDR2 is FYNNEI. J gave up 4 bases and V 6 bases, and 9 bases lay outside the gene matches.

V and J are TRBV28 and TRBJ2-5; tentative D call: TRBD1 (6 bases). From germline, CDR1 is MDHEN and CDR2 SYDVKM. Trimming cost V 2 bases and J 0 bases, with 10 bases left between them. The CDR3 totals 15 residues. The CDR3 DNA is TGTGCCAGCAGTTTACTCGACAGGAACCAAGAGACCCAGTACTTC. It specifies CASSLLDRNQETQYF.

V is TRBV14 and J is TRBJ1-1; D gene ambiguous. The germline gives CDR1 SGHDN, CDR2 FVKESK. V lost 4 bases and J lost 4, with 10 bases in between. The CDR3 spans 13 residues. For the CDR3, the DNA is TGTGCCAGCAGCCCTCTGAACGGCACTGAAGCTTTCTTT. It yields the protein CASSPLNGTEAFF.

The V and J genes are TRBV15 and TRBJ1-3, with D perhaps TRBD1 (5 bases). CDR3 length: 15 residues. V was clipped by 5 bases and J by 5 bases, with 16 bases between them. Germline CDR1 is LNHNV and CDR2 is YYDKDF (reference sequence). The CDR3 nucleotides are TGTGCCACCAGCTCCTCGGGGGGATGGAGAAACACCATATATTTT. Translated: CATSSSGGWRNTIYF. Variable domain in full (rest from reference TRBV15 and TRBJ1-3): DAMVIQNPRYQVTQFGKPVTLSCSQTLNHNVMYWYQQKSSQAPKLLFHYYDKDFNNEADTPDNFQSRRPNTSFCFLDIRSPGLGDTAMYLCATSSSGGWRNTIYFGEGSWLTVV.

The chain has TRBV4-3 and TRBJ2-3; TRBD2 matches 8 bases. From germline, CDR1 is LGHNA and CDR2 YSLEER. The CDR3 length is 16 residues. The trim removed 3 bases at V and 2 bases at J, leaving 7 bases unmatched. CDR3 amino acids: CASSQLISGDTDTQYF. CDR3 DNA sequence: TGCGCCAGCAGCCAGTTGATTAGCGGGGACACAGATACGCAGTATTTT.

The V call is TRBV19, the J call TRBJ2-3, with D maybe TRBD1 (6 bases). Germline CDR1 is LNHDA and CDR2 is SQIVND (reference sequence). Trimming stripped 5 bases from V and 2 bases from J, with 20 bases between. The CDR3 consists of 17 residues. CDR3 in amino acids: CASSPRTVASITDTQYF. CDR3 DNA sequence: TGTGCCAGTAGTCCCCGGACAGTCGCATCTATCACAGATACGCAGTATTTT.

The V and J genes are TRBV18 and TRBJ1-2, with 7 bases that match TRBD1. V shed 1 base and J 4 bases; nucleotides not matched to a gene: 3. The CDR3 extends over 14 amino acids. Germline V CDR1 and CDR2: KGHSH, LQKENI. Here the CDR3 reads CASSPRGQTYGYTF. CDR3 sequence (DNA): TGTGCCAGCTCACCACGGGGACAGACCTATGGCTACACCTTC. Drawing the rest from reference TRBV18 and TRBJ1-2, the complete variable domain is NAGVMQNPRHLVRRRGQEARLRCSPMKGHSHVYWYRQLPEEGLKFMVYLQKENIIDESGMPKERFSAEFPKEGPSILRIQQVVRGDSAAYFCASSPRGQTYGYTFGSGTRLTVV.

The chain employs TRBV6-6 and TRBJ2-2; 8 bases are a match to TRBD1. Germline trimming cut 4 bases from V and 4 bases from J; bases unmatched to any gene: 5. From germline, CDR1 is MNHNY and CDR2 SVGAGI (reference sequence). The CDR3 is made up of 15 amino acids. CDR3 DNA sequence: TGTGCCAGCAGTTCAGGGGGCTTGGGCACCGGGGAGCTGTTTTTT. Translating gives CASSSGGLGTGELFF.

The CDR3 protein is CASSRTLGQGGTEAFF. DNA of the CDR3: TGTGCCAGCAGTCGAACCTTGGGACAGGGCGGAACTGAAGCTTTCTTT. The chain carries TRBV5-8 and TRBJ1-1, with TRBD1 matching 9 bases. Unmatched junction bases numbered 13, after V lost 5 bases and J lost 5 bases. Germline CDR1 and CDR2: SGHTS and YDEGEE. The CDR3 loop spans 16 amino acids.

The chain recombines TRBV6-5 with TRBJ1-1; possible D gene TRBD1, 5 bases. CDR1 and CDR2 from the germline V gene are MNHEY and SVGAGI. The CDR3 is 13 residues long. The V end lost 2 bases, the J end lost 10 bases, and 14 bases lay between the germline ends. The chain's CDR3 is CASSYEEGRGAFF. The CDR3 nucleotides read TGTGCCAGCAGTTACGAGGAGGGGCGGGGAGCTTTCTTT.

The chain carries TRBV7-8 and TRBJ2-5; 12 positions match TRBD2. In germline, CDR1 is SGHVS, CDR2 FQNEAQ. The CDR3 runs 18 residues. V lost 1 base and J lost 1; bases outside the gene matches: 7. The CDR3 sequence: CASSLVRGLAGTQETQYF. The DNA of the CDR3 is TGTGCCAGCAGCTTAGTTCGTGGACTAGCGGGGACCCAAGAGACCCAGTACTTC.

This rearrangement joins TRBV2 to TRBJ1-2, with 7 nucleotides matching TRBD1. Germline V CDR1 and CDR2: SNHLY, FYNNEI. V shed 7 bases and J 6 bases; nucleotides not matched to a gene: 5. The CDR3 is made up of 12 amino acids. CDR3 loop: CASKRQGDGYTF. CDR3 sequence (DNA): TGTGCCAGCAAGCGACAGGGAGATGGCTACACCTTC.

The chain uses TRBV9 and TRBJ2-2; 11 bases match TRBD2. The CDR3 totals 17 residues. Germline CDR1 is SGDLS and CDR2 is YYNGEE. The ends lost 4 bases at V and 1 base at J; junction bases unmatched: 6. The CDR3 nucleotides are TGTGCCAGCAGCCTGCTTCTAGCGGGGGGGAACACCGGGGAGCTGTTTTTT. Translation: CASSLLLAGGNTGELFF.

This clone was seen just once. V gene TRBV2 combines with J gene TRBJ2-1; perhaps TRBD1 as D (5 bases). The length of the CDR3 is 13 residues. Germline V lookup: CDR1 SNHLY, CDR2 FYNNEI. V lost 8 bases to trimming and J lost 2 bases, with 10 bases between them. CDR3 coding DNA: TGTGCCAGCCAGGGTAGCACCTACAATGAGCAGTTCTTC. Its translation: CASQGSTYNEQFF.

The chain has TRBV4-2 and TRBJ2-5, with D possibly matching TRBD1 (5 bases). CDR1 and CDR2 (germline): LGHNA, YNFKEQ. The CDR3 is 15 amino acids. Trimming removed 0 bases at V and 5 bases at J, with 13 bases between. CDR3 nucleotides: TGTGCCAGCAGCCAAGATCAACAGGATCCGGAGACCCAGTACTTC. As protein: CASSQDQQDPETQYF.

The chain links TRBV9 to TRBJ2-3; 7 bases are shared with TRBD2. The CDR3 contains 17 residues. Germline V lookup: CDR1 SGDLS, CDR2 YYNGEE. With V trimmed by 4 bases and J by 1 base, 12 bases remained unmatched. CDR3 in amino acids: CASSPRSRGSRTDTQYF. CDR3 in DNA: TGTGCCAGCAGCCCTCGATCGCGGGGGAGCCGCACAGATACGCAGTATTTT.

CDR3 in amino acids: CAWSVHLGGNQPQHF. The CDR3 nucleotides read TGTGCCTGGAGTGTACATCTGGGGGGGAATCAGCCCCAGCATTTT. This sequence joins TRBV30 and TRBJ1-5; possibly TRBD1 for D (5 bases). There are 15 residues in the CDR3. Trimming cost V 0 bases and J 4 bases, with 13 bases left between them. CDR1 and CDR2 (germline): GTSNPN, SVGIG (reference sequence).

V is TRBV12-3 or TRBV12-4 and J is TRBJ1-5; a weak D match, TRBD1 (5 bases). V was clipped by 3 bases and J by 7 bases, with 10 bases between them. The CDR3 contains 13 residues. CDR3 in DNA: TGTGCCAGCAGTTTTGAACGGGGGCAGCCCCAGCATTTT. Its translation is CASSFERGQPQHF.

The chain recombines TRBV2 with TRBJ1-4; the D gene is possibly TRBD1 (6 bases). This CDR3 spans 15 amino acids. Germline CDR1 reads SNHLY; CDR2 reads FYNNEI. V lost 5 bases to trimming and J lost 7 bases, with 17 bases between them. The CDR3 DNA follows: TGTGCCAGCAGTCCTACGGGGGGCCTGGCTGAAAAACTGTTTTTT. It is translated as CASSPTGGLAEKLFF.

The chain couples TRBV19 to TRBJ1-6; D uncertain. Looked up from germline, CDR1 is LNHDA and CDR2 is SQIVND (reference sequence). V gave up 7 bases and J gave up 7 bases, with 14 bases separating them. There are 14 residues in the CDR3. CDR3 protein: CASTSTVLNSPLHF. The CDR3 DNA sequence: TGTGCCAGTACGTCAACTGTTCTGAATTCACCCCTCCACTTT. Drawing the rest from reference TRBV19 and TRBJ1-6, the complete variable domain is DGGITQSPKYLFRKEGQNVTLSCEQNLNHDAMYWYRQDPGQGLRLIYYSQIVNDFQKGDIAEGYSVSREKKESFPLTVTSAQKNPTAFYLCASTSTVLNSPLHFGNGTRLTVT.

This clone was picked up one time. The chain joins TRBV7-9 to TRBJ2-1; no definite D call. The germline CDR1 and CDR2 sequences are SEHNR and FQNEAQ (reference sequence). The CDR3 covers 16 residues. Trimming removed 5 bases at V and 0 bases at J, with 14 bases between. The CDR3 reads CASSRLVISSYNEQFF. The CDR3 DNA sequence: TGTGCCAGCAGCCGTCTAGTCATCAGCTCCTACAATGAGCAGTTCTTC.

The rearrangement links TRBV5-8 to TRBJ1-6, with 7 bases matching TRBD1. The CDR3 is made up of 17 amino acids. The germline V gene has CDR1 SGHTS and CDR2 YDEGEE. V lost 4 bases to trimming and J lost 0 bases; unmatched junction nucleotides: 7. CDR3 in amino acids: CASSGGTESSYNSPLHF. For the CDR3, the DNA is TGTGCCAGCAGCGGGGGGACAGAGAGCTCCTATAATTCACCCCTCCACTTT.

The rearrangement uses TRBV19 and TRBJ1-5; 7 positions match TRBD1. Germline lookup yields CDR1 LNHDA and CDR2 SQIVND (reference sequence). The junction had 4 bases not matched to a gene; V was cut back by 7 bases and J by 1 base. The CDR3 has 14 amino acids. CDR3: CASNSGGSNQPQHF. CDR3 sequence (DNA): TGTGCCAGTAATTCAGGGGGAAGCAATCAGCCCCAGCATTTT.